The 23 T cell receptor beta chains reported below all come from one sample, sequenced in a study of vaccination and CD4 T cells after COVID-19. As for time point: late sampling 161 to 241 days after vaccination in a few convalescent patients. Treatment meaning: approximately 10-day PBMC culture with coronavirus spike peptide pools or control peptides (ViraFEST assay). Their specific antigens are unknown. Cultured CD4+ T-cell DNA underwent Oncomine TCR Beta short-read sequencing. TCRdb processed the PCR reads anew with MiXCR; each CDR3 protein has one entry. The data contain around 18,000 distinct CDR3 sequences, roughly 49% of them singletons. Sequenced material: CD4+ T cells from blood, cultured in vitro, taken about 7 months after SARS-CoV-2 vaccination. The receptor set was obtained from a human donor who had recovered from COVID-19.

The gene calls are TRBV5-1 and TRBJ2-5; TRBD1 matches at 7 bases. The CDR3 sequence is 15 residues long. Germline trimming cut 1 base from V and 2 bases from J; bases unmatched to any gene: 5. Germline CDR1 and CDR2: SGHRS and YFSETQ. The CDR3 nucleotides are TGCGCCAGCAGCTTGTGGCAGGGGGATCAAGAGACCCAGTACTTC. Protein product: CASSLWQGDQETQYF.

In this sample, this clonotype turned up once. V usage is TRBV6-1 and J usage is TRBJ2-5; 7 nucleotides line up with TRBD1. Germline lookup yields CDR1 MNHNS and CDR2 SASEGT. Trimming took 6 bases from V and 5 from J; bases not matched to a gene: 9. This CDR3 is 14 amino acids long. The CDR3 DNA is TGTGCCAGCAGCCGAGCGACAGGGTTGGAGACCCAGTACTTC. This translates into CASSRATGLETQYF.

The rearrangement uses TRBV7-8 and TRBJ2-6, with D perhaps matching TRBD1 or TRBD2 (5 bases each). V lost 7 bases and J lost 2, with 15 bases in between. The CDR3 has 16 amino acids. Germline-derived CDR1 and CDR2 are SGHVS and FQNEAQ. CDR3 in DNA: TGTGCCAGCACCCCTAGTGGGGGAGCTGGGGCCAACGTCCTGACTTTC. Protein: CASTPSGGAGANVLTF. Filled out from reference TRBV7-8 and TRBJ2-6, the complete variable domain reads GAGVSQSPRYKVAKRGQDVALRCDPISGHVSLFWYQQALGQGPEFLTYFQNEAQLDKSGLPSDRFFAERPEGSVSTLKIQRTQQEDSAVYLCASTPSGGAGANVLTFGAGSRLTVL.

The chain recombines TRBV20-1 with TRBJ1-2; 7 bases fit TRBD1. CDR1 and CDR2 (germline): DFQATT, SNEGSKA (reference sequence). Trimming cost V 6 bases and J 5 bases; bases outside gene matches: 12. This CDR3 spans 14 amino acids. CDR3 coding DNA: TGCAGTGCCCTTCGACAGGGTCAAGGGTATGGCTACACCTTC. Amino acid sequence: CSALRQGQGYGYTF.

CDR3 region: CASSPRPSLAGSGNTIYF. The CDR3 bases are TGTGCCAGCAGCCCCCGCCCTTCATTGGCCGGCTCTGGAAACACCATATATTTT. The rearrangement joins TRBV6-1 to TRBJ1-3; D unclear. The CDR3 is made up of 18 amino acids. Trimming cost V 6 bases and J 0 bases, with 21 bases left between them. CDR1 and CDR2 (germline): MNHNS, SASEGT.

The count of this clonotype is one. This chain uses TRBV19 with TRBJ1-5; no definite D call. The CDR3 has 14 residues. Trimming removed 6 bases at V and 1 base at J, with 10 bases between. Germline V gives CDR1 LNHDA, CDR2 SQIVND (reference sequence). This CDR3 reads CASRQLVSNQPQHF. DNA for the CDR3: TGTGCCAGTAGGCAGCTCGTCAGCAATCAGCCCCAGCATTTT.

The chain carries TRBV20-1 and TRBJ2-1; TRBD2 matches 16 bases. J lost 6 bases, V lost 6 bases, and 20 bases had no gene match. The CDR3 extends over 20 amino acids. Germline CDR1 reads DFQATT; CDR2 reads SNEGSKA (reference sequence). CDR3 protein: CSAGVGTGGLAGGRSNEQFF. CDR3 nucleotides: TGCAGTGCGGGCGTGGGGACAGGGGGACTAGCGGGAGGGAGAAGCAATGAGCAGTTCTTC.

This clonotype was seen a few times. This chain connects TRBV5-3 to TRBJ1-2; D not certain. TRBV5-3 is labeled an ORF, and its function is uncertain. The CDR3 is 10 residues long. Between the trimmed V and J ends, which lost 0 bases and 8 bases, there was a span of 2 bases. As DNA, the CDR3 is TGTGCCAGAAGCTTGGGAGGCTACACCTTC. It yields the protein CARSLGGYTF.

The count of this clonotype is one. This sequence joins TRBV24-1 and TRBJ2-5, with 9 nucleotides matching TRBD2. Unmatched junction bases numbered 4, after V lost 0 bases and J lost 3 bases. This CDR3 contains 16 residues. Germline V gives CDR1 KGHDR, CDR2 SFDVKD. CDR3 sequence: CATSDLTREGKETQYF. Written as DNA, the CDR3 is TGTGCCACCAGTGATTTGACGCGGGAGGGAAAAGAGACCCAGTACTTC.

The rearrangement links TRBV7-2 to TRBJ1-6; D call uncertain. The CDR3 totals 13 residues. Trimming cost V 5 bases and J 14 bases, with 16 bases left between them. Germline CDR1 is SGHTA and CDR2 is FQGNSA. The CDR3 coding sequence is TGTGCCAGCAGCCCACAACTGGGCGTCTCCCTCCACTTT. Its protein is CASSPQLGVSLHF.

The chain links TRBV7-9 to TRBJ1-3; TRBD1 might be the D (5 bases). Germline-derived CDR1 and CDR2 are SEHNR and FQNEAQ (reference sequence). This CDR3 is built from 17 residues. V was shortened by 4 bases and J by 6 bases, with 22 bases between the two germline ends. The CDR3 nucleotides are TGTGCCAGCAGCTCGCGAAAGACAGCAGACGCTACAAACACCATATATTTT. Protein: CASSSRKTADATNTIYF.

The chain links TRBV10-3 to TRBJ1-2; 9 nucleotides match TRBD1. From germline, CDR1 is ENHRY and CDR2 SYGVKD. The CDR3 contains 14 residues. V gave up 0 bases and J gave up 6 bases; unmatched junction bases: 2. The CDR3 DNA is TGTGCCATCAGTGAGTCGGGACAGGGCCATGGCTACACCTTC. It codes for CAISESGQGHGYTF.

The chain couples TRBV6-1 to TRBJ2-1; 7 bases are a match to TRBD1. J was trimmed by 4 bases and V by 1 base; bases with no gene match: 7. The CDR3 runs 16 residues. In germline, CDR1 is MNHNS, CDR2 SASEGT. CDR3 loop: CASSEGGTAFYNEQFF. Written as DNA, the CDR3 is TGTGCCAGCAGTGAAGGGGGGACAGCCTTTTACAATGAGCAGTTCTTC.

This clonotype was picked up a small number of times. For the CDR3, the DNA is TGTGCCAGCAGCTTAATTGGAGAGACCCAGTACTTC. Translating it yields CASSLIGETQYF. The rearrangement links TRBV7-2 to TRBJ2-5; D remains unclear. V was shortened by 2 bases and J by 4 bases, with 5 bases between the two germline ends. The CDR3 extends over 12 amino acids. Germline V lookup: CDR1 SGHTA, CDR2 FQGNSA.

J is TRBJ2-4 and V is TRBV24-1, with D tentatively TRBD2 (5 bases). V was clipped by 5 bases and J by 9 bases, with 13 bases between them. This CDR3 is 13 amino acids long. Germline CDR1 and CDR2: KGHDR and SFDVKD. The CDR3 spells CATSVAGVGIQYF. CDR3 in DNA: TGTGCCACCAGTGTTGCCGGGGTGGGCATTCAGTACTTC.

Only a few counts were recorded for this clonotype. This chain connects TRBV21-1 to TRBJ2-7; the table's D call of TRBD1 was not tested on the DNA. TRBV21-1 is reported as a pseudogene. The CDR3 runs 14 residues. CDR3 sequence: CASSKDGQDYEQYF. As DNA, the CDR3 is TGTGCCAGCAGCAAAGATGGACAGGACTACGAGCAGTACTTC.

CDR3 DNA sequence: TGCAGTGCTAGAGATTGGGGGACTAGCACAGATACGCAGTATTTT. Translating it yields CSARDWGTSTDTQYF. J is TRBJ2-3 and V is TRBV20-1; possible D gene TRBD2, 6 bases. Germline CDR1 is DFQATT and CDR2 is SNEGSKA (reference sequence). CDR3 length: 15 amino acids. V dropped 0 bases and J dropped 0 bases, with 10 bases sitting between them.

V and J are TRBV20-1 and TRBJ1-1; D is perhaps TRBD1 (5 bases). The CDR3 spans 14 residues. V lost 5 bases, J lost 5 bases, and 18 bases lay in between. Germline lookup yields CDR1 DFQATT and CDR2 SNEGSKA (reference sequence). CDR3 sequence: CSAASRGRGTEAFF. In nucleotides, the CDR3 is TGCAGTGCTGCTTCCCGGGGCAGAGGAACTGAAGCTTTCTTT.

This clonotype was detected only a few times. The DNA for the CDR3 is TGTGCCAGCAGCGGCGGAGCGAGGGGGGCTAATGAAAAACTGTTTTTT. Its protein is CASSGGARGANEKLFF. The chain links TRBV5-4 to TRBJ1-4, with a weak D call TRBD1 (6 bases). In germline, CDR1 is SGHNT, CDR2 YYREEE (reference sequence). This CDR3 contains 16 residues. Between the trimmed V and J ends, which lost 4 bases and 3 bases, there was a span of 16 bases.

This sequence joins TRBV6-5 and TRBJ2-5; D gene unclear. This CDR3 comprises 14 residues. Germline CDR1 MNHEY, CDR2 SVGAGI. V shed 0 bases and J shed 7 bases, with 12 bases lying between them. Here the CDR3 reads CASSYSSRTGTQYF. The CDR3 DNA is TGTGCCAGCAGTTACTCATCCAGGACGGGGACCCAGTACTTC.

This clonotype was seen once. The J gene is TRBJ2-7, the V gene TRBV10-3; TRBD2 matches 8 bases. CDR1 ENHRY and CDR2 SYGVKD come from the germline V gene. The CDR3 loop spans 16 amino acids. The V gene end was trimmed by 4 bases and the J gene end by 1 base; junction bases not matched to a gene: 9. The CDR3 nucleotides are TGTGCCATCAGTGCCCCGGGGGGGGGTGGTTCCTACGAGCAGTACTTC. Amino acids: CAISAPGGGGSYEQYF.

The chain has TRBV7-3 and TRBJ1-3, with no clear D. The length of the CDR3 is 14 residues. The germline CDR1 and CDR2 sequences are SGHTA and FQGTGA. V lost 0 bases to trimming and J lost 3 bases, with 6 bases between them. The CDR3 is CASSLTGGGNTIYF. The DNA of the CDR3 is TGTGCCAGCAGCTTAACGGGAGGTGGAAACACCATATATTTT. Supplemented by reference TRBV7-3 and TRBJ1-3, the full variable domain reads GAGVSQTPSNKVTEKGKYVELRCDPISGHTALYWYRQSLGQGPEFLIYFQGTGAADDSGLPNDRFFAVRPEGSVSTLKIQRTERGDSAVYLCASSLTGGGNTIYFGEGSWLTVV.

This clonotype came up a few times. The chain combines TRBV15 with TRBJ2-3; D unresolved. The CDR3 contains 15 residues. V was cut by 1 base and J by 6 bases, with 14 bases left in between. Germline assignment: CDR1 LNHNV and CDR2 YYDKDF (reference sequence). The DNA of the CDR3 is TGTGCCACCAGCAGAGGGGGAAGGCCTCAGGATACGCAGTATTTT. This translates into CATSRGGRPQDTQYF.